A selection of T cell receptor beta chains follows, all from one sample in a study of glioma-infiltrating T cells. TCRdb itself ran the multiplex PCR reads through MiXCR, one entry per CDR3 protein. The sample has about 130,000 distinct CDR3 sequences, 24% seen once. Material for sequencing was glioma tissue, nonneoplastic brain tissue, or PBMCs (not recorded which). The source is a human donor with low-grade glioma or glioblastoma, undergoing nonglioma brain surgery, or in good health (not recorded which). CDR3s include the opening cysteine and the closing phenylalanine or tryptophan. A D gene is named only where the DNA matches it firmly. Some rows mark clone size as missing; the rest say once, few, many or name a class of expanded clone.

abundance: many; v_gene: TRBV20-1; d_gene: -; j_gene: TRBJ1-1; CDR3nt: TGCAGTGCTAGGCGGCAGGTGTACACTGAAGCTTTCTTT; CDR3aa: CSARRQVYTEAFF
abundance: -; v_gene: TRBV19; d_gene: -; j_gene: TRBJ2-3; CDR3nt: TGTGCCAGTAGGAGCGTGGCAGATACGCAGTATTTT; CDR3aa: CASRSVADTQYF
abundance: -; v_gene: TRBV19; d_gene: -; j_gene: TRBJ2-3; CDR3nt: TGTGCCAGTAAGGACAGACATTACACAGATACGCAGTATTTT; CDR3aa: CASKDRHYTDTQYF
abundance: once; v_gene: TRBV5-1; d_gene: TRBD2; j_gene: TRBJ2-1; CDR3nt: TGCGCCAGCAGCTTGACTCCTAGCGGGGGCTCCTACAATGAGCAGTTCTTC; CDR3aa: CASSLTPSGGSYNEQFF
abundance: few; v_gene: TRBV7-2; d_gene: -; j_gene: TRBJ1-2; CDR3nt: TGTGCCAGCAGCCGCGGGAGCCCTTCTAACTATGGCTACACCTTC; CDR3aa: CASSRGSPSNYGYTF
abundance: -; v_gene: TRBV5-1; d_gene: -; j_gene: TRBJ2-5; CDR3nt: TGCGCCAGCTCTGAGGGGGGGGCCCGCCAAGAGACCCAGTACTTC; CDR3aa: CASSEGGARQETQYF
abundance: -; v_gene: TRBV24-1; d_gene: TRBD1; j_gene: TRBJ1-1; CDR3nt: TGTGCCACCAGTGCCCCGGGACAGGGTGGAGCTTTCTTT; CDR3aa: CATSAPGQGGAFF
abundance: -; v_gene: TRBV28; d_gene: TRBD1; j_gene: TRBJ1-4; CDR3nt: TGTGCCAGCAGTTACTCCCCGGGGACAGGGAACCAAAAACTGTTTTTT; CDR3aa: CASSYSPGTGNQKLFF
abundance: -; v_gene: TRBV14; d_gene: -; j_gene: TRBJ2-3; CDR3nt: TGTGCCAGCACCCGAATGGACGGCACAGATACGCAGTATTTT; CDR3aa: CASTRMDGTDTQYF
abundance: few; v_gene: TRBV20-1; d_gene: -; j_gene: TRBJ1-2; CDR3nt: TGCAGTGCTAGACCAAGAGGGTTCGGAAGTGGCTACACCTTC; CDR3aa: CSARPRGFGSGYTF
abundance: once; v_gene: TRBV5-1; d_gene: -; j_gene: TRBJ1-1; CDR3nt: TGCGCCAGCAGCTTGTGGGGGGGGAGCACTGAAGCTTTCTTT; CDR3aa: CASSLWGGSTEAFF
abundance: -; v_gene: TRBV20-1; d_gene: -; j_gene: TRBJ1-2; CDR3nt: TGCAGTGCCGATAACAGGTCCGGGGGCTACACCTTC; CDR3aa: CSADNRSGGYTF
abundance: -; v_gene: TRBV18; d_gene: -; j_gene: TRBJ1-1; CDR3nt: TGTGCCAGCTCACCGGACACGGGGCTGGGTCCCGAAGCTTTCTTT; CDR3aa: CASSPDTGLGPEAFF
abundance: many; v_gene: TRBV6-1; d_gene: -; j_gene: TRBJ2-1; CDR3nt: TGTGCCAGCAGTCGGGACATCGGGACCTACAATGAGCAGTTCTTC; CDR3aa: CASSRDIGTYNEQFF
abundance: -; v_gene: TRBV19; d_gene: -; j_gene: TRBJ2-3; CDR3nt: TGTGCCACCCTTCGGGATAGGACAGATACGCAGTATTTT; CDR3aa: CATLRDRTDTQYF
abundance: -; v_gene: TRBV12-3/TRBV12-4; d_gene: -; j_gene: TRBJ1-1; CDR3nt: TGTGCCAGCAGTTTGAGGTGGGACACTGAAGCTTTCTTT; CDR3aa: CASSLRWDTEAFF
abundance: -; v_gene: TRBV20-1; d_gene: TRBD1; j_gene: TRBJ2-4; CDR3nt: TGCAGTGCTAAGGGACAGGGTAATAAAAACATTCAGTACTTC; CDR3aa: CSAKGQGNKNIQYF
abundance: -; v_gene: TRBV6-2/TRBV6-3; d_gene: -; j_gene: TRBJ2-5; CDR3nt: TGTGCCAGCAGTTACTATACAAAAAGGGAGGCCCAGTACTTC; CDR3aa: CASSYYTKREAQYF
abundance: few; v_gene: TRBV12-3/TRBV12-4; d_gene: -; j_gene: TRBJ2-5; CDR3nt: TGTGCCAGCAGTTTTGGGCAGTTAAGAGAGACCCAGTACTTC; CDR3aa: CASSFGQLRETQYF
abundance: -; v_gene: TRBV24-1; d_gene: -; j_gene: TRBJ2-3; CDR3nt: TGTGCCACCAGTGATGATCCAGGGACAGATACGCAGTATTTT; CDR3aa: CATSDDPGTDTQYF
abundance: -; v_gene: TRBV3-1; d_gene: TRBD2; j_gene: TRBJ2-1; CDR3nt: TGTGCCAGCAGCCAAACTAGCGGGGCCAACAATGAGCAGTTCTTC; CDR3aa: CASSQTSGANNEQFF
abundance: -; v_gene: TRBV20-1; d_gene: -; j_gene: TRBJ2-4; CDR3nt: TGCAGTGCTATTGGGGGGGCGGAAAACATTCAGTACTTC; CDR3aa: CSAIGGAENIQYF
abundance: many; v_gene: TRBV6-1; d_gene: TRBD2; j_gene: TRBJ2-1; CDR3nt: TGTGCCAGCAGTGGCTACCTTAGCGGGGGGGCGCGGGCTGAGCAGTTCTTC; CDR3aa: CASSGYLSGGARAEQFF
abundance: -; v_gene: TRBV29-1; d_gene: -; j_gene: TRBJ2-3; CDR3nt: TGCAGCGCCGGTGGGCTAGCGCAGTCCCCGCGGGATACGCAGTATTTT; CDR3aa: CSAGGLAQSPRDTQYF
abundance: many; v_gene: TRBV28; d_gene: -; j_gene: TRBJ1-1; CDR3nt: TGTGCCAGCAGGGTCGGGGTTCGGGACACTGAAGCTTTCTTT; CDR3aa: CASRVGVRDTEAFF
abundance: many; v_gene: TRBV28; d_gene: TRBD2; j_gene: TRBJ2-3; CDR3nt: TGTGCCAGCCAAAGCGCGGGGGTGATTGCAGATACGCAGTATTTT; CDR3aa: CASQSAGVIADTQYF
abundance: -; v_gene: TRBV5-1; d_gene: TRBD2; j_gene: TRBJ2-1; CDR3nt: TGCGCCAGCATCTCAACCCTCGGAGCGGGGGGGAACAATGAGCAGTTCTTC; CDR3aa: CASISTLGAGGNNEQFF
abundance: many; v_gene: TRBV7-9; d_gene: -; j_gene: TRBJ1-1; CDR3nt: TGTGCCGGGGGCAGGATGAACACTGAAGCTTTCTTT; CDR3aa: CAGGRMNTEAFF
abundance: few; v_gene: TRBV6-1; d_gene: -; j_gene: TRBJ2-1; CDR3nt: TGTGCCAGCAGTGAACAGGGGGAGGCCTACAATGAGCAGTTCTTC; CDR3aa: CASSEQGEAYNEQFF
abundance: -; v_gene: TRBV28; d_gene: -; j_gene: TRBJ1-6; CDR3nt: TGTGCCAGCAGTTTCCTGACCCTCTGGGGAGGCTCACCCCTCCACTTT; CDR3aa: CASSFLTLWGGSPLHF
abundance: -; v_gene: TRBV10-2; d_gene: TRBD1; j_gene: TRBJ1-1; CDR3nt: TGCGCCAGCAGGGGAACCGGGACAGAGAACACTGAAGCTTTCTTT; CDR3aa: CASRGTGTENTEAFF
abundance: -; v_gene: TRBV18; d_gene: TRBD1; j_gene: TRBJ1-5; CDR3nt: TGTGCCAGCTCTCACCAACAGGGGAATCAGCCCCAGCATTTT; CDR3aa: CASSHQQGNQPQHF
abundance: -; v_gene: TRBV2; d_gene: -; j_gene: TRBJ1-6; CDR3nt: TGTGCCAGCAACGTCGGGACAAGTAATTCACCCCTCCACTTT; CDR3aa: CASNVGTSNSPLHF
abundance: -; v_gene: TRBV10-3; d_gene: -; j_gene: TRBJ1-1; CDR3nt: TGTGCCATCAGTGAGTCCGGGGGGCGCACTGAAGCTTTCTTT; CDR3aa: CAISESGGRTEAFF
abundance: -; v_gene: TRBV6-1; d_gene: -; j_gene: TRBJ2-1; CDR3nt: TGTGCCAGCAGGCTGGACCCCCAAACCCACAATGAGCAGTTCTTC; CDR3aa: CASRLDPQTHNEQFF
abundance: many; v_gene: TRBV6-1; d_gene: TRBD1; j_gene: TRBJ2-3; CDR3nt: TGTGCCAGCAGACCAGGGGGCGGCGCAGATACGCAGTATTTT; CDR3aa: CASRPGGGADTQYF
abundance: many; v_gene: TRBV6-1; d_gene: TRBD1; j_gene: TRBJ1-6; CDR3nt: TGTGCCAGCGGACAGGTTGACAATTCACCCCTCCACTTT; CDR3aa: CASGQVDNSPLHF
abundance: many; v_gene: TRBV27; d_gene: -; j_gene: TRBJ1-1; CDR3nt: TGTGCCAGCAGTCTCCTGCGGGAGGAGAGTACTGAAGCTTTCTTT; CDR3aa: CASSLLREESTEAFF
abundance: -; v_gene: TRBV6-1; d_gene: TRBD2; j_gene: TRBJ2-3; CDR3nt: TGTGCCATTGCCCCCGGGACTAACACAGATACGCAGTATTTT; CDR3aa: CAIAPGTNTDTQYF
abundance: many; v_gene: TRBV7-2; d_gene: -; j_gene: TRBJ2-3; CDR3nt: TGTGCCAGCAGTCGGGCCCTCCCTTACCGCACAGATACGCAGTATTTT; CDR3aa: CASSRALPYRTDTQYF
abundance: -; v_gene: TRBV11-2; d_gene: -; j_gene: TRBJ2-1; CDR3nt: TGTGCCAGCAGCCCCCTCTCGCACAATGAGCAGTTCTTC; CDR3aa: CASSPLSHNEQFF
abundance: few; v_gene: TRBV18; d_gene: -; j_gene: TRBJ1-3; CDR3nt: TGTGCCAGCTCTCCGACAGCGAATGGAAACACCATATATTTT; CDR3aa: CASSPTANGNTIYF
abundance: few; v_gene: TRBV27; d_gene: -; j_gene: TRBJ2-5; CDR3nt: TGTGCCAGCAGGCACCCGGGAGAGACCCAGTACTTC; CDR3aa: CASRHPGETQYF
abundance: -; v_gene: TRBV3-1; d_gene: TRBD1; j_gene: TRBJ1-5; CDR3nt: TGTGCCAGCAGCCAAGAGACAGGGGGTGGCAATCAGCCCCAGCATTTT; CDR3aa: CASSQETGGGNQPQHF
abundance: many; v_gene: TRBV15; d_gene: TRBD2; j_gene: TRBJ2-1; CDR3nt: TGTGCCACCAGCAAAACTAGCGGAGTCTACAATGAGCAGTTCTTC; CDR3aa: CATSKTSGVYNEQFF
abundance: once; v_gene: TRBV3-1; d_gene: -; j_gene: TRBJ1-5; CDR3nt: TGTGCCAGCAGCCAAGGGGATGTCGGGCCCCAGCATTTT; CDR3aa: CASSQGDVGPQHF
abundance: once; v_gene: TRBV12-3/TRBV12-4; d_gene: -; j_gene: TRBJ2-1; CDR3nt: TGTGCCAGCAGTTCCCTTGACGGGGGTGAGCAGTTCTTC; CDR3aa: CASSSLDGGEQFF
abundance: once; v_gene: TRBV24-1; d_gene: -; j_gene: TRBJ2-1; CDR3nt: TGTGCCACCAGTGATTTTAACACTTACGATGAGCAGTTCTTC; CDR3aa: CATSDFNTYDEQFF
abundance: many; v_gene: TRBV3-1; d_gene: -; j_gene: TRBJ1-2; CDR3nt: TGTGCCAGCAGCCAAGGAGATGGCTACACCTTC; CDR3aa: CASSQGDGYTF
abundance: few; v_gene: TRBV6-7; d_gene: -; j_gene: TRBJ2-4; CDR3nt: TGTGCCAGCACCCTCGACAGCCCCGCCAAAAACATTCAGTACTTC; CDR3aa: CASTLDSPAKNIQYF
abundance: many; v_gene: TRBV6-2/TRBV6-3; d_gene: -; j_gene: TRBJ1-5; CDR3nt: TGTGCCAGCAGTTACTCCGGCCCTAGCAATCAGCCCCAGCATTTT; CDR3aa: CASSYSGPSNQPQHF
abundance: -; v_gene: TRBV20-1; d_gene: -; j_gene: TRBJ2-2; CDR3nt: TGCAGTGCCCCCCGGGGAACCGGGGAGCTGTTTTTT; CDR3aa: CSAPRGTGELFF
abundance: many; v_gene: TRBV6-6; d_gene: -; j_gene: TRBJ1-5; CDR3nt: TGTGCCAGCAGTTACCAAAGGGAAATTGACAGATACTATGGCAATCAGCCCCAGCATTTT; CDR3aa: CASSYQREIDRYYGNQPQHF
abundance: few; v_gene: TRBV3-1; d_gene: TRBD2; j_gene: TRBJ2-2; CDR3nt: TGTGCCAGCAGCCAAACTCGGGGGGGGACCACCGGGGAGCTGTTTTTT; CDR3aa: CASSQTRGGTTGELFF
abundance: few; v_gene: TRBV12-3/TRBV12-4; d_gene: -; j_gene: TRBJ2-3; CDR3nt: TGTGCCAGCAGTTTTCAGGGGGGAAAGGGCACAGATACGCAGTATTTT; CDR3aa: CASSFQGGKGTDTQYF